This T cell receptor (beta chain) was captured in a study of blood T cell repertoires in COVID-19. Study summary: PBMCs, B-cell-depleted T cells, or T cells were the source of the cDNA or gDNA that made up the material.

This CDR3 is built from 13 residues. The V end was cut by 4 bases, the J end by 3 bases, with 6 bases between. Germline V lookup: CDR1 SNHLY, CDR2 FYNNEI. Original handling: Nucleated cell number was recorded as an estimate derived from reference gene primer amplification. The method was immunoSEQ multiplex PCR; TCRdb's version includes in-frame clones alone and lacks a portion of them. V, J and clone size are those of that table, while D and trimming were read from the DNA. The sample has about 310,000 clones, approximately 83% seen once; the top ten hold 2.2%. Sequenced input: PBMCs or T cells enriched from blood (not recorded which). This sequence originates from a man aged 30 to 45 who had recovered from COVID-19. The rearrangement links TRBV2 to TRBJ2-2; D gene uncertain. This chain's CDR3 is CASSGLHTGELFF. The CDR3 DNA sequence: TGTGCCAGCAGTGGACTTCACACCGGGGAGCTGTTTTTT.